Listed here are 25 T cell receptor beta chains from one sample, sequenced in a study of metastatic and nonmetastatic thyroid tumors. Until they underwent thyroid surgery, no patient had received any treatment. MiXCR was used by TCRdb to re-call the PCR reads. The table records 21,000 or so clones, approximately 23% of them present only once. Sequenced material: tumor tissue. These receptors all stem from a female donor with papillary thyroid cancer or a benign thyroid nodule (not recorded which). Some clones in this sample may be carry-over from other donors' samples.

The chain links TRBV27 to TRBJ1-1, with D possibly matching TRBD1 (5 bases). CDR1 and CDR2 (germline): MNHEY, SMNVEV (reference sequence). The CDR3 covers 14 residues. V was cut by 3 bases and J by 5 bases, with 13 bases left in between. The CDR3 spells CASSLQGKGTEAFF. DNA of the CDR3: TGTGCCAGCAGTTTGCAGGGAAAAGGAACTGAAGCTTTCTTT.

V gene TRBV6-1 combines with J gene TRBJ2-1, with D possibly called TRBD1 or TRBD2 (5 bases each). V shed 3 bases and J shed 13 bases, with 16 bases lying between them. The CDR3 loop spans 13 amino acids. Germline V gene data show CDR1 as MNHNS and CDR2 as SASEGT. CDR3 loop: CASSEGPTGGQFF. As DNA, the CDR3 is TGTGCCAGCAGTGAGGGACCCACCGGTGGTCAGTTCTTC.

The genes are TRBV11-2 and TRBJ1-1; possible D gene TRBD1, 5 bases. This CDR3 contains 15 residues. CDR1 and CDR2 (germline): SGHAT, FQNNGV. V lost 6 bases and J lost 1, with 15 bases in between. In DNA, the CDR3 is TGTGCCAGCAGTCTTGAGGGGTACGGGAACACTGAAGCTTTCTTT. Its translation: CASSLEGYGNTEAFF.

The V call is TRBV7-3, the J call TRBJ2-1, with TRBD1 matching 10 bases. This CDR3 is 14 amino acids long. J was trimmed by 8 bases and V by 1 base; bases with no gene match: 2. CDR1 is SGHTA and CDR2 is FQGTGA in the germline V gene. The CDR3 DNA sequence: TGTGCCAGCAGCTTAAGACAGGGGGCGGATGAGCAGTTCTTC. Its translation is CASSLRQGADEQFF.

This clone turned up a few times. The chain couples TRBV7-8 to TRBJ1-1; 7 positions agree with TRBD1. The CDR3 length is 13 residues. Unmatched junction bases numbered 4, after V lost 3 bases and J lost 6 bases. Germline-derived CDR1 and CDR2 are SGHVS and FQNEAQ. CDR3 loop: CASSLSGGAEAFF. The CDR3 DNA reads TGTGCCAGCAGCTTGTCAGGGGGGGCTGAAGCTTTCTTT.

Sample share makes this clone large (0.1 to 1%). An end of the junction differs from the germline gene, which may be a read error. The V call is TRBV14, the J call TRBJ1-2; 8 bases are shared with TRBD1. The CDR3 spans 15 residues. CDR1 and CDR2 from the germline V gene are SGHDN and FVKESK. The CDR3 DNA reads as TGTGCCAGCAGCGAAGAAGAGACAGGGGTCAATGGCTACACCTTC. It yields the protein CASSEEETGVNGYTF.

This clone has a count of ten or more. The gene calls are TRBV5-4 and TRBJ2-3; tentative D call: TRBD1 (5 bases). V was trimmed by 0 bases and J by 4 bases, leaving 12 bases between them. CDR1 is SGHNT, CDR2 YYREEE, per germline (reference sequence). The CDR3 contains 15 residues. The CDR3 spells CASSLVAGLADTQYF. The CDR3 bases are TGTGCCAGCAGCTTGGTGGCAGGGCTCGCAGATACGCAGTATTTT.

V usage is TRBV30 and J usage is TRBJ1-5, with D hard to call. This CDR3 has 13 residues. V was cut by 3 bases and J by 10 bases, with 16 bases left in between. CDR1 and CDR2 from the germline V gene are GTSNPN and SVGIG (reference sequence). The DNA of the CDR3 is TGTGCCTGGAGATCACAGCCAGGAGGTCCCCAGCATTTT. Amino acids: CAWRSQPGGPQHF.

At least ten counts were recorded for this clone. V is TRBV6-1 and J is TRBJ2-7, with D perhaps being TRBD1 or TRBD2 (5 bases each). Trimming cost V 2 bases and J 1 base, with 21 bases left between them. The germline CDR1 and CDR2 sequences are MNHNS and SASEGT. This CDR3 is 18 amino acids long. The CDR3 DNA reads as TGTGCCAGCAGTGAACCCTCCCCCCCGGGGCCCCGATCCTACGAGCAGTACTTC. This sequence encodes CASSEPSPPGPRSYEQYF.

This clone was detected many times. The V call is TRBV7-2, the J call TRBJ2-3, with 13 bases aligning to TRBD2. J gave up 4 bases and V 7 bases, and 8 bases lay outside the gene matches. The CDR3 is 16 residues long. Per the germline V gene, CDR1 is SGHTA and CDR2 is FQGNSA. CDR3 region: CASKQLAGGPADTQYF. In DNA form, the CDR3 reads TGTGCCAGCAAACAACTAGCGGGAGGGCCGGCAGATACGCAGTATTTT.

The chain carries TRBV7-8 and TRBJ2-7; D unclear. Trimming cost V 4 bases and J 5 bases, with 12 bases left between them. Germline V gene sequence: CDR1 SGHVS, CDR2 FQNEAQ. The CDR3 spans 13 residues. The CDR3 loop is CASSSALYNEQYF. CDR3 bases: TGTGCCAGCAGCTCCGCACTCTACAACGAGCAGTACTTC.

The chain is built from TRBV28 and TRBJ2-7; D possibly matches TRBD1 or TRBD2 (5 bases each). The CDR3 extends over 15 amino acids. Between the trimmed V and J ends, which lost 4 bases and 3 bases, there was a span of 16 bases. CDR1 MDHEN and CDR2 SYDVKM come from the germline V gene. CDR3 protein: CASSSSSGTNYEQYF. The CDR3 bases are TGTGCCAGCAGTTCCAGCTCCGGGACCAACTACGAGCAGTACTTC.

This clone was seen repeatedly, ten times or more. The V call is TRBV5-1, the J call TRBJ2-7; no clear D. Looked up from germline, CDR1 is SGHRS and CDR2 is YFSETQ. CDR3 size: 13 residues. V lost 6 bases and J lost 0, with 10 bases in between. CDR3 sequence reads: CASTTEVSYEQYF. In DNA form, the CDR3 reads TGCGCCAGCACCACTGAAGTCTCCTACGAGCAGTACTTC.

The chain is built from TRBV3-1 and TRBJ2-1; D is perhaps TRBD1 (6 bases). Between the trimmed V and J ends, which lost 2 bases and 5 bases, there was a span of 13 bases. CDR3 length equals 15 residues. CDR1 is LGHDT and CDR2 is YNNKEL in the germline V gene (reference sequence). The CDR3, as DNA: TGTGCCAGCAGCCAACAGCCAGGGGCTCACAATGAGCAGTTCTTC. Translation: CASSQQPGAHNEQFF.

This clone was observed a handful of times. The rearrangement joins TRBV4-1 to TRBJ1-4; 7 nucleotides match TRBD1. CDR3 length equals 15 residues. Unmatched junction bases numbered 6, after V lost 7 bases and J lost 1 base. Germline V CDR1 and CDR2: MGHRA, YSYEKL. The CDR3 sequence: CASTRGYGTNEKLFF. The CDR3 DNA sequence: TGCGCCAGCACCAGGGGGTATGGAACTAATGAAAAACTGTTTTTT.

This clone has just a few counts. The chain recombines TRBV24-1 with TRBJ2-1, with 10 nucleotides matching TRBD2. Looked up from germline, CDR1 is KGHDR and CDR2 is SFDVKD. The trim removed 1 base at V and 9 bases at J, leaving 8 bases unmatched. The length of the CDR3 is 16 residues. The chain's CDR3 is CATSDFSLAGVSEQFF. CDR3 sequence (DNA): TGTGCCACCAGTGATTTCTCGCTAGCGGGAGTAAGTGAGCAGTTCTTC.

This clone was seen a few times. This rearrangement joins TRBV6-2 or TRBV6-3 to TRBJ2-7; 10 nucleotides match TRBD2. The CDR3 contains 15 residues. V gave up 6 bases and J gave up 0 bases; unmatched junction bases: 5. Germline CDR1 MNHEY, CDR2 SVGEGT. CDR3 nucleotides: TGTGCCAGCAGACAGTCTAGCGGGAGCTCCTACGAGCAGTACTTC. Translation: CASRQSSGSSYEQYF.

The chain joins TRBV7-2 to TRBJ1-6, with 12 nucleotides matching TRBD1. V shed 8 bases, J shed 8 bases, and the junction held 4 bases outside the gene matches. The CDR3 has 14 residues. Germline loops: CDR1 SGHTA, CDR2 FQGNSA. The CDR3 sequence is CASGDRGPDSPLHF. CDR3 in DNA: TGTGCCAGCGGGGACAGGGGGCCCGATTCACCCCTCCACTTT.

There are a few counts of this clone. The chain recombines TRBV4-1 with TRBJ1-1, with D hard to call. V was clipped by 2 bases and J by 0 bases, with 10 bases between them. The germline V gene encodes CDR1 MGHRA and CDR2 YSYEKL. The length of the CDR3 is 15 residues. The CDR3 region has the DNA TGCGCCAGCAGCCAATCACCGTCTCTGAACACTGAAGCTTTCTTT. Translation: CASSQSPSLNTEAFF.

This clone was found a few times. The rearrangement links TRBV20-1 to TRBJ2-3; 8 nucleotides agree with TRBD2. The CDR3 totals 13 residues. V gave up 6 bases and J gave up 9 bases; unmatched junction bases: 11. The germline gives CDR1 DFQATT, CDR2 SNEGSKA (reference sequence). The CDR3 DNA reads as TGCAGTGCCGGGACTAGGAGGCCCGGGACGCAGTATTTT. Protein: CSAGTRRPGTQYF.

This clone was observed a few times. The germline gene is not matched at one end of the junction; a read error may be the cause. This sample includes further DNA sequences coding for the same CDR3. The chain combines TRBV10-3 with TRBJ1-6, with a weak D call TRBD1 (6 bases). The germline CDR1 and CDR2 sequences are ENHRY and SYGVKD. This CDR3 has 15 residues. Here the CDR3 reads CAISGGSVYNSPLHF. CDR3 bases: TGTGCAATCAGTGGGGGCTCAGTCTATAATTCACCCCTCCACTTT.

In its sample, this clone ranks as medium-sized (0.01 to 0.1%). The gene calls are TRBV27 and TRBJ2-7, with 13 bases fitting TRBD2. The germline gives CDR1 MNHEY, CDR2 SMNVEV (reference sequence). Trimming removed 5 bases from V and 10 bases from J; junction bases left unmatched: 8. The length of the CDR3 is 14 residues. Here the CDR3 DNA reads TGTGCCAGCAGTCCGCCGGGACTAGCGGGATTCCAGTACTTC. This encodes CASSPPGLAGFQYF.

This clone is categorized as medium-sized. The chain links TRBV5-6 to TRBJ1-3; TRBD1 aligns across 7 bases. Germline V lookup: CDR1 SGHDT, CDR2 YYEEEE. The CDR3 runs to 16 residues. V was pared by 3 bases and J by 4 bases, with 10 bases of the junction left unmatched. CDR3 loop: CASSSSRDSEGNTIYF. For the CDR3, the DNA is TGTGCCAGCAGCTCGTCCCGGGACAGTGAGGGAAACACCATATATTTT. The whole variable domain, filled in from reference TRBV5-6 and TRBJ1-3, reads DAGVTQSPTHLIKTRGQQVTLRCSPKSGHDTVSWYQQALGQGPQFIFQYYEEEERQRGNFPDRFSGHQFPNYSSELNVNALLLGDSALYLCASSSSRDSEGNTIYFGEGSWLTVV.

This clone is medium-sized in the sample. The V gene is TRBV15, the J gene TRBJ1-4; TRBD1 matches at 7 bases. Trimming removed 5 bases from V and 10 bases from J; junction bases left unmatched: 10. Germline V gene sequence: CDR1 LNHNV, CDR2 YYDKDF (reference sequence). This CDR3 region has 14 residues. CDR3 coding DNA: TGTGCCACCAGCGTACAGACAGGGAACGGAAAACTGTTTTTT. It is translated as CATSVQTGNGKLFF.

This clone turned up a few times. The chain uses TRBV6-5 and TRBJ2-1; 8 bases are a match to TRBD1. Germline V gene lookup returns CDR1 MNHEY and CDR2 SVGAGI. The CDR3 length is 15 residues. The V and J ends lost 0 bases and 6 bases, in that order; junction bases with no gene match: 4. In DNA form, the CDR3 reads TGTGCCAGCAGTTACTCTTCAGGGGGCATCAATGAGCAGTTCTTC. It yields the protein CASSYSSGGINEQFF.